The 9 T cell receptor beta chains listed next were all sequenced from one sample in a study of T cell responses to AZD1222 COVID-19 vaccine. Here immunoSEQ multiplex PCR was the method, and the copy in TCRdb shows in-frame clones only, minus some. The table lists about 75,000 clones, 88% of them singletons. The sample was peripheral blood, taken 28 days after the second dose of the MenACWY control vaccine. These receptors were taken from an adult who received the MenACWY meningococcal vaccine as a control.

A word on this clone: Other DNA sequences within the sample encode an identical CDR3. The rearrangement joins TRBV19 to TRBJ1-5, with 11 bases matching TRBD1. The V and J ends lost 6 bases and 4 bases, in that order; junction bases with no gene match: 2. The CDR3 has 14 residues. CDR1 is LNHDA, CDR2 SQIVND, per germline (reference sequence). The CDR3 loop is CASSGTGGNQPQHF. CDR3 nucleotides: TGTGCCAGTAGCGGGACAGGGGGAAATCAGCCCCAGCATTTT.

The chain uses TRBV3-1 (or the pseudogene TRBV3-2) and TRBJ2-5; 11 bases are shared with TRBD1. The germline V gene encodes CDR1 LGHDT and CDR2 YNNKEL (reference sequence). The CDR3 has 15 amino acids. V lost 0 bases and J lost 4; bases outside the gene matches: 1. The CDR3 DNA sequence: TGTGCCAGCAGCCAAGAGGACAGGGGGCGAGAGACCCAGTACTTC. This encodes CASSQEDRGRETQYF.

The chain uses TRBV18 and TRBJ1-2; possibly TRBD1 for D (6 bases). The CDR3 covers 16 residues. The germline gives CDR1 KGHSH, CDR2 LQKENI. V shed 3 bases and J shed 8 bases, with 22 bases lying between them. CDR3 DNA: TGTGCCAGCTCACCTTTCGGGGGCCTTTTCTTTGTGGGCTACACCTTC. Protein sequence: CASSPFGGLFFVGYTF.

The chain is built from TRBV5-1 and TRBJ2-2; no definite D call. Germline loops: CDR1 SGHRS, CDR2 YFSETQ. V lost 2 bases and J lost 1, with 6 bases in between. This CDR3 comprises 14 residues. The CDR3 here is CASSLNLNTGELFF. For the CDR3, the DNA is TGCGCCAGCAGCTTAAACCTGAACACCGGGGAGCTGTTTTTT.

J is TRBJ1-1 and V is TRBV5-6; 7 bases agree with TRBD1. This CDR3 region has 14 residues. With V trimmed by 2 bases and J by 7 bases, 8 bases remained unmatched. The germline V gene encodes CDR1 SGHDT and CDR2 YYEEEE. The CDR3 DNA reads TGTGCCAGCAGCTTACCCCGGGACAGAGGTGAAGCTTTCTTT. This sequence encodes CASSLPRDRGEAFF. Drawing the rest from reference TRBV5-6 and TRBJ1-1, the complete variable domain is DAGVTQSPTHLIKTRGQQVTLRCSPKSGHDTVSWYQQALGQGPQFIFQYYEEEERQRGNFPDRFSGHQFPNYSSELNVNALLLGDSALYLCASSLPRDRGEAFFGQGTRLTVV.

The chain is built from TRBV7-2 and TRBJ2-1; TRBD2 matches at 9 bases. In germline, CDR1 is SGHTA, CDR2 FQGNSA. J lost 1 base, V lost 3 bases, and 4 bases had no gene match. This CDR3 has 16 amino acids. The CDR3, as DNA: TGTGCCAGCAGCTTCCCAGCGGGGGGTTCCTACAATGAGCAGTTCTTC. This translates into CASSFPAGGSYNEQFF.

CDR3 sequence reads: CASSLVGTGSTGQPQHF. In nucleotides, the CDR3 is TGTGCCAGCAGCTTAGTCGGGACAGGGTCTACGGGGCAGCCCCAGCATTTT. The chain recombines TRBV7-2 with TRBJ1-5, with 9 bases lining up with TRBD1. V lost 1 base, J lost 7 bases, and 11 bases stayed unmatched. The germline CDR1 and CDR2 sequences are SGHTA and FQGNSA. The CDR3 length is 17 residues.

This chain uses TRBV7-6 with TRBJ2-1, with D tentatively TRBD2 (5 bases). The V end was cut by 6 bases, the J end by 3 bases, with 15 bases between. From germline, CDR1 is SGHVS and CDR2 FNYEAQ. The CDR3 is made up of 15 amino acids. The CDR3 loop reads CASSQEGGSYNEQFF. The CDR3 coding sequence is TGTGCCAGCAGTCAAGAGGGTGGCAGCTACAATGAGCAGTTCTTC.

This clone was found once. For the CDR3, the DNA is TGTGCCACCAGCAGAGGAGGGCAGGGTCGAGCCCTTTACAATGAGCAGTTCTTC. It yields the protein CATSRGGQGRALYNEQFF. The chain combines TRBV15 with TRBJ2-1, with D perhaps assigned TRBD1 or TRBD2 (5 bases each). The CDR3 length is 18 residues. Germline CDR1 reads LNHNV; CDR2 reads YYDKDF (reference sequence). V was cut by 1 base and J by 4 bases, with 20 bases left in between. Looking up the rest from reference TRBV15 and TRBJ2-1 gives the full variable domain: DAMVIQNPRYQVTQFGKPVTLSCSQTLNHNVMYWYQQKSSQAPKLLFHYYDKDFNNEADTPDNFQSRRPNTSFCFLDIRSPGLGDTAMYLCATSRGGQGRALYNEQFFGPGTRLTVL.